The sample holds many counts of the clone carrying this TCR beta chain. The antigen is not known. The data derive from a study of CD8 T cells in ankylosing spondylitis. Regarding the study as a whole: Ankylosing spondylitis blood seemed to carry a telltale TCR beta motif made of fewer than 10 highly homologous variants.

TCRdb re-derived calls from the 5' RACE reads in MiXCR, one entry per CDR3 protein. In the table there are fewer than 200,000 distinct CDR3 sequences, 8.5% to 10% of which are singletons. Sequenced: blood, either unsorted or a sorted T cell fraction (not recorded which). The sequence derives from a female donor with ankylosing spondylitis or in good health (not recorded which).

CDR3 DNA sequence: TGTGCCAGCAGTTCTAGCGGGGCAGAGCAGTTCTTC. It translates to CASSSSGAEQFF. The V gene is TRBV7-6, the J gene TRBJ2-1; 9 bases are shared with TRBD2. This CDR3 spans 12 amino acids. The ends lost 6 bases at V and 10 bases at J; junction bases unmatched: 4. Germline assignment: CDR1 SGHVS and CDR2 FNYEAQ.